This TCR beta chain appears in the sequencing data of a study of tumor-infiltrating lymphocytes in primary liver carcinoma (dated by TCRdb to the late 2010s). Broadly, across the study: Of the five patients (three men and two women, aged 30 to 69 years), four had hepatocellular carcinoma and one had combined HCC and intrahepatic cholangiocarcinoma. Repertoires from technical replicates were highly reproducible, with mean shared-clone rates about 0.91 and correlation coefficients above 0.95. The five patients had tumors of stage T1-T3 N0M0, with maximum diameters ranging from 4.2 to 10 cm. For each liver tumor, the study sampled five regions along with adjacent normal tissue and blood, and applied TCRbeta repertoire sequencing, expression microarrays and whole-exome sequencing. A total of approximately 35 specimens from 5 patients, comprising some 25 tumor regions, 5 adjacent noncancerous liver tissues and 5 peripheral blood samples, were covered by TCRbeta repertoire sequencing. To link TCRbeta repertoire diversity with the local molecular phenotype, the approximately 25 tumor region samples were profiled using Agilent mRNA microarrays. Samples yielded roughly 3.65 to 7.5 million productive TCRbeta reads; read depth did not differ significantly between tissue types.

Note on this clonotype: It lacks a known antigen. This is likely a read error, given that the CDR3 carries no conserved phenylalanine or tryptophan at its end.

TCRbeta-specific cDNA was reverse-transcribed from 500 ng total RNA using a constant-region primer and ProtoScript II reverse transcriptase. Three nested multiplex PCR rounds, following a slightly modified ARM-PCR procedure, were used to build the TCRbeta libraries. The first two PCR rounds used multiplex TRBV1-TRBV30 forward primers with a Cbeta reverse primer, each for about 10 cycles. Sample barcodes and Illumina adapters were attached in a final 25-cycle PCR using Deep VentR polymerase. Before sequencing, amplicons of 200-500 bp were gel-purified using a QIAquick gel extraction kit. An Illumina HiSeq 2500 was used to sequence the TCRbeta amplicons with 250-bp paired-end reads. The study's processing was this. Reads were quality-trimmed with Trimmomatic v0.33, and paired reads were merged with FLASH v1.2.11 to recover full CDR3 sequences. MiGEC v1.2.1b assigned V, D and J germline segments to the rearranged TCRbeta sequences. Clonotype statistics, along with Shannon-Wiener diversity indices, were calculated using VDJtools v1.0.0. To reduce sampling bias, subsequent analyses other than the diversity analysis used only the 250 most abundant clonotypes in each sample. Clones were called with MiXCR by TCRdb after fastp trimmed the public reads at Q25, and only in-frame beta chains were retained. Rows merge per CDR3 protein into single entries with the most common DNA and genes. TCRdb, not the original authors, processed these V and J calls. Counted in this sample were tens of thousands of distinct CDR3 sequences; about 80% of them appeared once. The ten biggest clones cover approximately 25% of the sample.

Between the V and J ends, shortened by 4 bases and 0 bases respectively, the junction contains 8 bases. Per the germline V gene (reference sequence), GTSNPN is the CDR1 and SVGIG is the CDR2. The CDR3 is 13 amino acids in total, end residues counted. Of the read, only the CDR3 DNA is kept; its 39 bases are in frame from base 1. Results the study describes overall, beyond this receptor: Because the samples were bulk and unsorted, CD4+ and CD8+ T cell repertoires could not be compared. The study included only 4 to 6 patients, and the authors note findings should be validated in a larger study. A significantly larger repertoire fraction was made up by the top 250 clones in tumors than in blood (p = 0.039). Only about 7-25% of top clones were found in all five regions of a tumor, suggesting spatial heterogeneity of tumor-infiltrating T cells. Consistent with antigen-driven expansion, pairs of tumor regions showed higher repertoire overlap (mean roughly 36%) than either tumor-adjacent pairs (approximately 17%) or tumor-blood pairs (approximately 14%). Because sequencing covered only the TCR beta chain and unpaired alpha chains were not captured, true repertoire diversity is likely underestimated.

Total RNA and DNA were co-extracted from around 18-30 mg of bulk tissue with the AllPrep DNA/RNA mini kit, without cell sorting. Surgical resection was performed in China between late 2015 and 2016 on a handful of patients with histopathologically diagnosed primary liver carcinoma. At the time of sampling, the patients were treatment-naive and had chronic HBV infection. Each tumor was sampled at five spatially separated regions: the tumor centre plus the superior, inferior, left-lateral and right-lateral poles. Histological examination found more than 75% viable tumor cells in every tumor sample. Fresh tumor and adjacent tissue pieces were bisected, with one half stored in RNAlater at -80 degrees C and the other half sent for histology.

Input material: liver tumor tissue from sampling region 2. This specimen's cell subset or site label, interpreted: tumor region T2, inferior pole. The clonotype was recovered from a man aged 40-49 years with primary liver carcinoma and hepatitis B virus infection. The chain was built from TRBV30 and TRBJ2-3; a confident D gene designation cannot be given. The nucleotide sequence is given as TGTGCCTGGACTCACGACAGCACAGATACGCAGTATTCT. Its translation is CAWTHDSTDTQYS.